This T cell receptor (beta chain) was retrieved from a study of cytomegalovirus exposure and HLA in healthy donors listed by TCRdb under 2017. Regarding the study in general: In an earlier analysis of approximately 500 of the donors, 276 Gb of sequence data and 100 million or so unique TCR beta sequences from about 179 million T cells were reported. Around 320 gigabases of sequencing data and approximately 85 million unique TCR sequences were included in an early release covering over 600 HLA-typed donors. Among the roughly 400 genotyped donors, roughly 80% belonged to the genetic ancestry cluster associated with self-reported Caucasian donors. The study was designed to test whether signatures of past pathogen exposure could be identified by cataloging public T cell receptors. The T cell repertoires of 700 or so subjects were profiled by immunosequencing and related to cytomegalovirus serostatus. A separate validation cohort of approximately 130 different subjects was used in addition to the roughly 640-subject first cohort. To predict cytomegalovirus infection status, the study combined high-throughput TCR immunosequencing, statistical association of individual TCRs with disease status, and machine learning. To study patterns of TCR occurrence, a later analysis re-analyzed previously published TCR beta repertoires from 700 or so donors and added high-resolution HLA genotyping. Rather than using new phenotypic data, the later analysis identified candidate immune exposures from TCR beta sequences and from how often those sequences occurred across donors. An earlier analysis of roughly 580 of the donors used high-throughput TCR beta sequencing to judge whether each TCR beta V gene segment behaved as functional or pseudogenic. Donor age, sex, ethnicity and CMV serostatus were compiled alongside the repertoire data. In a later genetic analysis, genome-wide SNP genotypes for about 55% of the roughly 700 donors were used, and that subset was treated as a discovery cohort. Every repertoire in the discovery cohort had been generated on one and the same sequencing platform. Both class I and class II loci were covered by HLA typing, at four-digit resolution. The number of donors typed differed by locus, with about 629-630 for A, B, C, DRB1 and DQB1, around 500 for DQA1, 600 to 610 for DPA1, and about 450 for DPB1. Four to six DR-DQ haplotypes were handled as single units for association and clustering, since linkage in the cohort was strong. Across approximately 400 genotyped donors of the cohort, an average of about 250,000 unique TCR beta nucleotide sequences per donor were sequenced, and 15% to 20% of those sequences were non-productive.

What the authors observed across the whole study: Most CMV-associated TCR beta chains appeared to be HLA-restricted in a later analysis, and the HLA associations seemed to be driven largely by CMV exposure. The authors suggested that the approach could potentially be generalized to other disease states and immunological phenotypes. The earlier analysis of almost 600 of the donors excluded over 15 rarely observed V segments, including chromosome 9 orphons, because counts were too low. While some public TCRs were present in many individuals, most TCR sequences turned up only very rarely across donors. Linkage disequilibrium might explain the correlated functional status among segregating V segments, but an unknown experimental factor could not be excluded. A later analysis found that HLA-associated TCR beta chains were more clonally expanded and had lower generation probabilities than equally common non-associated chains. The classifier was reported to diagnose cytomegalovirus status with high specificity and sensitivity in both the original cohort and the validation cohort. Three of the identified cytomegalovirus-associated TCR beta chains were confirmed in vitro to be specific for cytomegalovirus antigens. Some IMGT-functional V segments, including TRBV6-2 and TRBV6-3, could not be told apart with the 87-base-pair reads, so those segments were excluded. Several of the top co-occurrence clusters appeared to be linked to parvovirus B19, influenza, CMV and Epstein-Barr virus, according to a later analysis. A further reported finding was that TCR beta sequences accurately predicted the HLA-A and HLA-B alleles for most subjects in the first cohort. In this cohort, only TCR beta chains were sequenced, and detectable features were limited by the absence of alpha or paired-chain data. For the cohort, immune exposure information was limited to CMV serostatus. According to a later genetic analysis, donors in an Asian-associated ancestry cluster had fewer N-insertions in productive TCRs than the approximately 700-donor mean. In an earlier analysis of a few hundred of the donors, most TCR beta V segments were observed in productive rearrangements about 90% or about 30% of the time, broadly matching IMGT annotations. Assigning TCR associations to individual alleles was difficult when HLA alleles, especially DR and DQ, strongly co-occurred. Sequencing depth was assumed to be roughly uniform across donors in the presence/absence analyses, though that assumption may not hold. A total of about 180 TCR beta chains were listed by the study as associated with cytomegalovirus. A later genetic analysis associated a missense DCLRE1C variant with V-gene and J-gene trimming of TCR beta chains, and an independent cohort replicated the association. Because HLA typing was missing for some donors at each locus, association tests included only the typed subset. At a false discovery rate of 0.05, a later analysis linked about 17,000 TCR beta sequences to specific HLA alleles. A group of highly shared sequence variants was considered likely to be a technical artifact of the sequencing pipeline. A later analysis found that TCR association rates varied across HLA loci, with DRB1 alleles showing the most associated TCRs and HLA-C alleles the fewest.

From V the trimming removes 4 bases and from J it removes 2 bases, while the gene matches leave 10 bases of the junction unaccounted for. The germline V gene (reference sequence) specifies GTSNPN as CDR1 and SVGIG as CDR2. The CDR3 holds 15 amino acids from the cysteine to the phenylalanine. Only the CDR3 DNA stays, 45 bases, in frame from base 1. The cohort consisted of fewer than 700 healthy bone marrow donors. At the time of sampling, all cohort members were nominally healthy, though unrecorded immune exposures were likely present. The donor was CMV seronegative and was included in the group of a few hundred seronegative cohort members. Each donor provided a peripheral blood sample, and peripheral blood mononuclear cells were used for TCR beta sequencing. Genomic DNA extraction from the blood cell samples was performed with the Qiagen DNeasy Blood Extraction Kit. For this clone: Its specific antigen is unknown. No base quality information exists; no much larger clone differs at one position.

Library method: the immunoSEQ multiplex PCR assay. The multiplex PCR relied on a mix of 60 forward primers for TCR Vbeta segments and 13 reverse primers for TCR Jbeta segments. The CDR3 region of rearranged TCR beta genes was amplified from genomic DNA with a multiplex PCR assay. Amplified TCR beta libraries were sequenced as 87-base-pair reads on the Illumina HiSeq System. The published analysis was carried out like this. In a later analysis, tens of millions of unique TCR beta chains were counted across the approximately 620 repertoires, and roughly 11 million of these chains were shared by at least two donors. Raw reads were error-corrected and collapsed into unique sequences by a nearest-neighbor algorithm in which closely related sequences were merged to remove PCR and sequencing errors. Alignment of CDR3 sequences to IMGT reference sequences was used to assign V, D and J gene segments. For a sequence to be retained, at least a six-nucleotide match to both a V gene segment and a J gene segment was required. A rearrangement counted as productive if the CDR3 had no stop codons and remained in frame with V and J, and every other rearrangement counted as non-productive. Following IMGT convention, CDR3 was defined as the stretch from the second conserved V-encoded cysteine up to the conserved J-encoded phenylalanine. Sequences without an unambiguous match to a single V gene segment were excluded from the earlier analysis of about 600 of the donors. In an earlier analysis of some 590 of the donors, V segments were called functional above 56.7% productive rearrangements and were called segregating when the between-donor standard deviation exceeded 5%. A statistical classification framework was built to diagnose cytomegalovirus status from the catalog of TCR beta chain sequences. V and J gene assignment, in a later analysis, came from comparing TCR nucleotide sequences with IMGT/GENE-DB human TR gene sequences. A later analysis assigned CDR3 sequences and most-parsimonious VDJ recombination scenarios with the TCRdist pipeline. In a later analysis, each TCR beta chain was defined by its CDR3 amino acid sequence together with its V-gene family, and reads lacking a unique V-gene family were excluded. As a way to deal with suspected cross-contamination and a sequencing artifact, a later analysis dropped 500 to 700 nucleotide sequences that were highly shared and had low generation probability. A later analysis calculated a clonal expansion index for each public chain from normalized within-repertoire ranks of inferred template counts. In a later analysis, generation probabilities were computed using a VDJ recombination model fitted to out-of-frame rearrangements, and the results were checked against IGoR. In a later analysis, TCR-TCR, TCR-HLA and TCR-CMV co-occurrence was scored with hypergeometric tests, and a repertoire-size bias correction was applied to TCR pairs. A later analysis estimated false discovery rates by permuting HLA or CMV assignments 20 times. In a later analysis, co-occurring TCRs were grouped using DBSCAN, with TCRdist sequence similarity added in when clustering inside HLA-allele-positive subsets. Repertoires with fewer than 30,000 or more than 120,000 public chains were left out of co-occurrence clustering, as were five repertoires with anomalous nucleotide sharing. TCRdb re-hosts the immuneACCESS table, in-frame sequences only. Its copies lack some clones; in the studies checked, an unresolved V gene accounts for under half of them, and the cause for the rest is not known. V and J calls plus clone size are reproduced from that table; the DNA served to infer D and trimming. The sample table lists approximately 130,000 clones, approximately 80% of them with a count of one. About 1.3% of the sample comes from the top ten.

The sequenced sample was PBMCs. The receptor's source is a man over 45 in good health and CMV-seronegative. The rearranged segments are TRBV30 and TRBJ2-7, with TRBD2 matching 8 junction bases. This receptor has the CDR3 CAWTARGRQTYEQYF. The bases are TGTGCCTGGACCGCGCGCGGGAGGCAAACCTACGAGCAGTACTTC.